What follows describes a single T cell receptor (beta chain). Its target is unknown. The entry originates in a study of shared clonotypes between healthy human individuals. General study results and limits: Generation probabilities of non-shared clonotypes were lower (relative to those shared by all four donors). Naive subsets tended to show greater estimated richness than memory subsets.

Profiled with immunoSEQ multiplex PCR; TCRdb holds only in-frame clones, not every one. The sample records a few million clones, roughly 93% being singletons. CDR1 is SGHNT, CDR2 YYREEE, per germline (reference sequence). With V trimmed by 4 bases and J by 4 bases, 16 bases remained unmatched. The CDR3 spans 18 residues. The sequence was obtained from a young man in good health. Some clones in this sample may be carry-over from other donors' samples. Sequencing was done on a sample of naive CD4+ T cells from PBMCs. Subset reported: CD45RA+ positively selected. V is TRBV5-4 and J is TRBJ2-3, with 9 positions matching TRBD2. CDR3 in amino acids: CASSGVSGSGKDADTQYF. In nucleotides, the CDR3 is TGTGCCAGCAGCGGTGTTAGCGGGAGTGGTAAGGACGCAGATACGCAGTATTTT.